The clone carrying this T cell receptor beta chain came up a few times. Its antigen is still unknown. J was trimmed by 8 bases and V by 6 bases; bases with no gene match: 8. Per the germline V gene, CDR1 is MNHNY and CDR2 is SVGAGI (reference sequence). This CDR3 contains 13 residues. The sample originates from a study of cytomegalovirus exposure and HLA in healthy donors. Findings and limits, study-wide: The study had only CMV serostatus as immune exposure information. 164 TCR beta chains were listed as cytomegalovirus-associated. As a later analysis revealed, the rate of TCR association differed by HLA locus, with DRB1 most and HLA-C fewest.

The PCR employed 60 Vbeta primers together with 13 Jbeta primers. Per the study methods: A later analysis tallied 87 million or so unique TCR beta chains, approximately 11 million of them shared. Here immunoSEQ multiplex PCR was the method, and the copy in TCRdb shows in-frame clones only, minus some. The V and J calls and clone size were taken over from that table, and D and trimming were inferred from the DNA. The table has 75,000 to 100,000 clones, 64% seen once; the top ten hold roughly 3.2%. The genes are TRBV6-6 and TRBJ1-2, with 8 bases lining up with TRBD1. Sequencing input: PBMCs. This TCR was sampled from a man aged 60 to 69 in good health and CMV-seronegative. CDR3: CASRTRTGNGYTF. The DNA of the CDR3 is TGTGCCAGCAGAACGCGGACAGGGAACGGCTACACCTTC.